What follows describes a single T cell receptor beta chain. The antigen remains undetermined. Method: immunoSEQ multiplex PCR; TCRdb's copy keeps in-frame clones and lacks some. There are some 170,000 clones in the sample; 70% to 90% occur only once, and 4.5% to 7% lies in the top ten. It was the approximately 110-subject validation cohort, separate from the approximately 700-subject first cohort, to which the donors belonged. The germline CDR1 and CDR2 sequences are SGHNT and YYREEE (reference sequence). The V end lost 4 bases, the J end lost 0 bases, and 11 bases lay between the germline ends. CDR3 length: 16 amino acids. This sample is drawn from a study of cytomegalovirus exposure and HLA in healthy donors. Notes on the study in general: The majority of TCR sequences were rare, yet some public TCRs appeared in many donors. Within the 120 or so validation repertoires, first-cohort TCR clusters tended to co-occur, according to a later analysis.

The chain uses TRBV5-4 and TRBJ1-6; a weak D match, TRBD1 (5 bases). This sequence was found in a woman aged 25 to 45 in good health and CMV-seronegative. Sequencing was carried out using PBMCs. The CDR3 DNA reads TGTGCCAGCAGCAAACAGGCTAGCTCCTATAATTCACCCCTCCACTTT. The encoded protein is CASSKQASSYNSPLHF.